This T cell receptor (beta chain) appears in the sequencing data of a study of blood T cell repertoires in COVID-19. Background on the study: Donors in the United States, Italy and Spain gave samples during acute or convalescent COVID-19. Nucleic acid was either cDNA or gDNA, and it came from T cells, B-cell-depleted T cells, or PBMCs.

From germline, CDR1 is SEHNR and CDR2 FQNEAQ (reference sequence). V lost 2 bases and J lost 6, with 10 bases in between. This CDR3 is 13 amino acids long. Authors' methods: Counts of nucleated cells, estimated from reference gene primer amplification, were obtained. Profiling relied on immunoSEQ multiplex PCR, and the TCRdb table lists in-frame clones only, not all of them. V and J calls and clone size are those listed in that table; D and trimming were worked out from the DNA. This table has approximately 220,000 clones, around four fifths appearing once. Source material: peripheral blood. The chain employs TRBV7-9 and TRBJ1-2; D ambiguous. The clonotype was recovered from a woman between 65 and 79 years old with acute or convalescent COVID-19. The CDR3 nucleotides are TGTGCCAGCAGCTTAATGGGCACGAATGGCTACACCTTC. This gives the protein CASSLMGTNGYTF.